A selection of T cell receptor beta chains follows, all from one sample in a study of blood T cell repertoires in COVID-19. Sequencing used immunoSEQ multiplex PCR; TCRdb keeps in-frame clones, though not all of them. The table records more than 100,000 clones, more than 75% of them present only once. The source material was peripheral blood. The receptors were gathered from a woman in her 70s with acute or convalescent COVID-19. Both conserved end residues are part of each CDR3. The D gene is left open where the match is weak. Some rows mark clone size as missing; the rest say once, few, many or name a class of expanded clone.

D: TRBD2
J: TRBJ2-3
size: few
V: TRBV10-1
CDR3: CASSEGTSPILSTDTQYF
DNA: TGCGCCAGCAGTGAAGGGACTAGCCCAATCTTGAGCACAGATACGCAGTATTTT

D: .
J: TRBJ2-1
size: .
V: TRBV12-2
CDR3: CASRCRGGGPYNEQFF
DNA: TGTGCAAGTCGCTGCCGAGGGGGCGGGCCCTACAATGAGCAGTTCTTC

D: .
J: TRBJ2-7
size: .
V: TRBV30
CDR3: CAWKRGSYEQYF
DNA: TGTGCCTGGAAAAGGGGTTCCTACGAGCAGTACTTC

D: .
J: TRBJ1-5
size: .
V: TRBV28
CDR3: CASSASVQPQHF
DNA: TGTGCCAGCAGCGCCAGCGTGCAGCCCCAGCATTTT

D: .
J: TRBJ1-2
size: .
V: TRBV7-2
CDR3: CASSLPAGIHGYTF
DNA: TGTGCCAGCAGCTTACCCGCGGGGATTCATGGCTACACCTTC

D: TRBD2
J: TRBJ2-1
size: .
V: TRBV7-9
CDR3: CASSRLAGGGNEQFF
DNA: TGTGCCAGCAGCCGACTAGCGGGGGGTGGTAATGAGCAGTTCTTC

D: TRBD1
J: TRBJ1-6
size: .
V: TRBV6-6
CDR3: CASNRQGLDNSPLHF
DNA: TGTGCCAGCAACCGACAGGGGCTAGATAATTCACCCCTCCACTTT

D: .
J: TRBJ2-7
size: .
V: TRBV27
CDR3: CASSLGPKSYEQYF
DNA: TGTGCCAGCAGTTTAGGGCCTAAATCCTACGAGCAGTACTTC

D: TRBD2
J: TRBJ2-7
size: .
V: TRBV12-3/TRBV12-4
CDR3: CASGEAGGSEQYF
DNA: TGTGCCAGCGGGGAAGCGGGGGGGAGCGAGCAGTACTTC

D: .
J: TRBJ2-7
size: .
V: TRBV6-1
CDR3: CASSEFRDKKYF
DNA: TGTGCCAGCAGTGAATTCCGGGACAAGAAGTACTTC

D: TRBD1
J: TRBJ2-7
size: .
V: TRBV5-1
CDR3: CASSIDPGQMYYEQYF
DNA: TGCGCCAGCAGCATAGATCCGGGACAGATGTACTACGAGCAGTACTTC

D: TRBD2
J: TRBJ2-3
size: once
V: TRBV4-1
CDR3: CASSQESRLAGGISTDTQYF
DNA: TGCGCCAGCAGCCAAGAGTCGAGGCTAGCGGGGGGGATTAGCACAGATACGCAGTATTTT

D: TRBD1
J: TRBJ2-2
size: .
V: TRBV7-6
CDR3: CASSSQGAFTGELFF
DNA: TGTGCCAGCAGCTCCCAGGGGGCCTTCACCGGGGAGCTGTTTTTT

D: .
J: TRBJ2-7
size: .
V: TRBV15
CDR3: CATSRDGQGYSEQYF
DNA: TGTGCCACCAGCAGAGATGGGCAGGGGTACTCCGAGCAGTACTTC

D: TRBD1
J: TRBJ1-2
size: .
V: TRBV5-4
CDR3: CASSAIDRANYGYTF
DNA: TGTGCCAGCAGCGCAATTGACAGGGCTAACTATGGCTACACCTTC

D: .
J: TRBJ1-6
size: once
V: TRBV4-2
CDR3: CASSQDWGSQGPRNSPLHF
DNA: TGTGCCAGCAGCCAAGATTGGGGATCGCAGGGCCCTCGTAATTCACCCCTCCACTTT

D: .
J: TRBJ1-2
size: .
V: TRBV10-1
CDR3: CASSEWQDYGYTF
DNA: TGCGCCAGCAGTGAGTGGCAGGACTATGGCTACACCTTC

D: .
J: TRBJ2-7
size: .
V: TRBV5-1
CDR3: CASSTDRPYEQYF
DNA: TGCGCCAGCAGCACGGACAGACCCTACGAGCAGTACTTC

D: .
J: TRBJ1-2
size: .
V: TRBV18
CDR3: CASSPPAGDFGYGYTF
DNA: TGTGCCAGCTCACCACCGGCCGGAGACTTCGGCTATGGCTACACCTTC

D: TRBD1
J: TRBJ1-2
size: once
V: TRBV19
CDR3: CASSIGVGGFFDGYTF
DNA: TGTGCCAGTAGTATAGGGGTAGGGGGCTTCTTCGATGGCTACACCTTC

D: TRBD1
J: TRBJ2-1
size: .
V: TRBV6-6
CDR3: CASSQDRVYNEQFF
DNA: TGTGCCAGCAGTCAGGACAGGGTGTACAATGAGCAGTTCTTC

D: TRBD2
J: TRBJ2-3
size: .
V: TRBV5-1
CDR3: CASSVPGTSGGATDTQYF
DNA: TGCGCCAGCAGCGTTCCCGGGACTAGCGGGGGGGCGACAGATACGCAGTATTTT

D: TRBD1
J: TRBJ1-4
size: .
V: TRBV28
CDR3: CASLSLRTGTTNEKLFF
DNA: TGTGCCAGTTTGTCCCTAAGGACAGGGACAACTAATGAAAAACTGTTTTTT

D: TRBD1
J: TRBJ2-7
size: .
V: TRBV5-5
CDR3: CASSLGDRGIYEQYF
DNA: TGTGCCAGCAGCTTGGGAGACAGGGGGATATACGAGCAGTACTTC

D: .
J: TRBJ2-7
size: .
V: TRBV28
CDR3: CASSPGAWAYEQYF
DNA: TGTGCCAGCAGTCCAGGCGCCTGGGCTTACGAGCAGTACTTC

D: TRBD2
J: TRBJ2-3
size: .
V: TRBV11-2
CDR3: CASSPTPAGGTDTQYF
DNA: TGTGCCAGCAGCCCAACCCCCGCGGGGGGCACAGATACGCAGTATTTT

D: TRBD1
J: TRBJ1-1
size: .
V: TRBV5-1
CDR3: CASSGGQGTNTEAFF
DNA: TGCGCCAGCAGCGGGGGACAGGGAACTAACACTGAAGCTTTCTTT

D: .
J: TRBJ1-4
size: .
V: TRBV19
CDR3: CASSILGATNEKLFF
DNA: TGTGCCAGTAGTATTCTAGGAGCAACTAATGAAAAACTGTTTTTT

D: .
J: TRBJ1-1
size: .
V: TRBV6-5
CDR3: CASSLSGALRTEAFF
DNA: TGTGCCAGCAGCCTATCAGGGGCGTTGAGGACTGAAGCTTTCTTT

D: .
J: TRBJ2-3
size: .
V: TRBV20-1
CDR3: CSASIAVRTDTQYF
DNA: TGCAGTGCTAGTATAGCGGTACGCACAGATACGCAGTATTTT

D: .
J: TRBJ2-7
size: .
V: TRBV30
CDR3: CAWQLGASSSYEQYF
DNA: TGTGCCTGGCAGCTGGGGGCCTCTAGCTCCTACGAGCAGTACTTC

D: .
J: TRBJ2-7
size: .
V: TRBV5-1
CDR3: CASSLGEHLQYEQYF
DNA: TGCGCCAGCAGCTTGGGGGAGCATTTACAGTACGAGCAGTACTTC